This TCR beta chain stems from a study of T cells in Graves' hyperthyroidism and ophthalmopathy. This clonotype occurred a few times. In germline, CDR1 is MGHDK, CDR2 SYGVNS. This CDR3 has 14 residues. The V segment lost 6 bases and the J segment 5 bases; nucleotides outside the gene matches: 10. Researchers took RNA transcripts and amplified the TCR beta CDR3 regions from them. HTBI primers were used for first-round RT-PCR of the TCR CDR3. One entry per CDR3 protein, called by TCRdb with MiXCR from the multiplex PCR reads. The data hold around 420,000 distinct CDR3 sequences, with approximately 15% observed a single time.

Sequenced: blood. The origin of this receptor is a young woman with Graves' hyperthyroidism. The V gene is TRBV25-1, the J gene TRBJ2-7, with 7 bases matching TRBD1. The DNA of the CDR3 is TGTGCCAGCAGAAAAGGGGGCGGTTTGGACGAGCAGTACTTC. Protein product: CASRKGGGLDEQYF.